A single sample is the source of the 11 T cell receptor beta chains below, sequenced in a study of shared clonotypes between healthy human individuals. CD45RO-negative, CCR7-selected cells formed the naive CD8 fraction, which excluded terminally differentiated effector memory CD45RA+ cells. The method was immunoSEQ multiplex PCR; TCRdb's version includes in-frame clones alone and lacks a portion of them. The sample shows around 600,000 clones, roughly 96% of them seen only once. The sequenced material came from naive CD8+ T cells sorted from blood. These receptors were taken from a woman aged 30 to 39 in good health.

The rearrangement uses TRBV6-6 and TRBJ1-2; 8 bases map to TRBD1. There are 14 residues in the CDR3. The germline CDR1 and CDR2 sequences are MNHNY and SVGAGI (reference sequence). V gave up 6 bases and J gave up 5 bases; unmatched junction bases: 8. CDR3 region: CASRTGETPYGYTF. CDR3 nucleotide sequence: TGTGCCAGCAGGACAGGGGAAACTCCTTATGGCTACACCTTC.

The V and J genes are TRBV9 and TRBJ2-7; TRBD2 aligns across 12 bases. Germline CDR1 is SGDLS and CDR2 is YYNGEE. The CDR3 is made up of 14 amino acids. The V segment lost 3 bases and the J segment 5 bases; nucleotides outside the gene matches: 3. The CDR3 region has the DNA TGTGCCAGCAGCGCTAGCGGGAGGGTTGACGAGCAGTACTTC. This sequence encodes CASSASGRVDEQYF.

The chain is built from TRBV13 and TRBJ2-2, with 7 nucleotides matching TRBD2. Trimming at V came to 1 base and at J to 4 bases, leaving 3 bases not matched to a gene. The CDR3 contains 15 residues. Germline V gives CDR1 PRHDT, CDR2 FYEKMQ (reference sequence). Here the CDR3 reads CASSLAGGVTGELFF. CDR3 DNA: TGTGCCAGCAGCTTAGCGGGAGGTGTCACCGGGGAGCTGTTTTTT.

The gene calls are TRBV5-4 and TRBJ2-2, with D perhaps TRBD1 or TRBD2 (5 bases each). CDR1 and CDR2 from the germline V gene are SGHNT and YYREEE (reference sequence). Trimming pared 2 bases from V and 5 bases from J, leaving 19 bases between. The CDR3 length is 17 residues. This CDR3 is CASSFITWDQETGELFF. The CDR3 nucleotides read TGTGCCAGCAGCTTTATAACGTGGGACCAGGAGACCGGGGAGCTGTTTTTT.

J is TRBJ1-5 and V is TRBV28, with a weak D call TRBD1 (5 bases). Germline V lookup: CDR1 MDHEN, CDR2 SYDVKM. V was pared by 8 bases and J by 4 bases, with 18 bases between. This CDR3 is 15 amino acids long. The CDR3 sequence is CASSTWGSRNQPQHF. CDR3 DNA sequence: TGTGCCAGCTCGACTTGGGGGTCGCGGAATCAGCCCCAGCATTTT. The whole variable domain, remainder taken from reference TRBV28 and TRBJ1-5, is DVKVTQSSRYLVKRTGEKVFLECVQDMDHENMFWYRQDPGLGLRLIYFSYDVKMKEKGDIPEGYSVSREKKERFSLILESASTNQTSMYLCASSTWGSRNQPQHFGDGTRLSIL.

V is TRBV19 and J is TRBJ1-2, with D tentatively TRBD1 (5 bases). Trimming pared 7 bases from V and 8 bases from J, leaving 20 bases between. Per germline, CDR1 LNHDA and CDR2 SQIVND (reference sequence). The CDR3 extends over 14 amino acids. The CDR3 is CASNLGDLAYGYTF. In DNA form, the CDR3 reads TGTGCCAGTAATTTGGGGGACCTAGCGTACGGCTACACCTTC.

The CDR3 nucleotides read TGTGCCAGCAGCCCCGGAGCGGGAGTTTCAGATACGCAGTATTTT. Amino acids: CASSPGAGVSDTQYF. The gene calls are TRBV9 and TRBJ2-3, with 8 bases that match TRBD2. Germline-derived CDR1 and CDR2 are SGDLS and YYNGEE. CDR3 length: 15 residues. V was pared by 4 bases and J by 4 bases, with 8 bases of the junction left unmatched.

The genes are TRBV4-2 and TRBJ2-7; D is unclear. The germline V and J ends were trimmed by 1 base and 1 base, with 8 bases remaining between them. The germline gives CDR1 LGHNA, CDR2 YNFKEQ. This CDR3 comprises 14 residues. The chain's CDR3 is CASSQGPHSYEQYF. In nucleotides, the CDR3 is TGTGCCAGCAGCCAAGGACCCCATTCCTACGAGCAGTACTTC.

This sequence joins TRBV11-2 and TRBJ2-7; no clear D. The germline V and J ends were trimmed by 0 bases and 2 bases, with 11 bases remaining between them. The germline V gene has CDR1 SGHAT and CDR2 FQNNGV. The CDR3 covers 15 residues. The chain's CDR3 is CASSLDLNRAYEQYF. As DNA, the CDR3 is TGTGCCAGCAGCTTAGACTTGAACAGAGCCTACGAGCAGTACTTC.

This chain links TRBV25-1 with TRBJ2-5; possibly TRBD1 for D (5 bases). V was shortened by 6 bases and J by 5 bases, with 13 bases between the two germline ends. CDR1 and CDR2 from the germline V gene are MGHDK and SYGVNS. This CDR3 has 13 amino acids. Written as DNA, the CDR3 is TGTGCCAGCAGACAGCAGGGTTGGGAGACCCAGTACTTC. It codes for CASRQQGWETQYF.

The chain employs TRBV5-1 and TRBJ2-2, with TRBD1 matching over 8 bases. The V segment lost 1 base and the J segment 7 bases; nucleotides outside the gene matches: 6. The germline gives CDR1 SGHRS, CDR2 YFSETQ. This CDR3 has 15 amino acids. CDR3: CASSLFQGASGELFF. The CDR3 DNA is TGCGCCAGCAGCTTGTTCCAGGGGGCAAGCGGGGAGCTGTTTTTT.